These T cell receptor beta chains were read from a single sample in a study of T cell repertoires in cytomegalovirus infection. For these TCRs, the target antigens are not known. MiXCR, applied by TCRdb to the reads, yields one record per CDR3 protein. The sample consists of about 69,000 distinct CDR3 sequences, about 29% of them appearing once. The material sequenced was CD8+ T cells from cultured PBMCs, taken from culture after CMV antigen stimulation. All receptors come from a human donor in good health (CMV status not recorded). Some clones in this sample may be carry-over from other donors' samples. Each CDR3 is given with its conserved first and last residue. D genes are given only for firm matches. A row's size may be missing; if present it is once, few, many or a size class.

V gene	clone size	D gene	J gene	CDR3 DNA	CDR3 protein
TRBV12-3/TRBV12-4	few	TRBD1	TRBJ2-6	TGTGCCAGCAGAACAAAGACAGGGTCTGGGGCCAACGTCCTGACTTTC	CASRTKTGSGANVLTF
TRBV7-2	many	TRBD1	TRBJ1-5	TGTGCCAGCAGCTTGACAGGGGAGGCTCGGCCCCAGCATTTT	CASSLTGEARPQHF
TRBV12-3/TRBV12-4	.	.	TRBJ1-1	TGTGCCAGCAGCCTGGGGCCAGCGACTGAAGCTTTCTTT	CASSLGPATEAFF
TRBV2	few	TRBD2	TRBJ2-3	TGTGCCAGCACGGAGCTCCCAGCGGGGGGACCAGATACGCAGTATTTT	CASTELPAGGPDTQYF
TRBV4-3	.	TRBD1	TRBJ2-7	TGCGCCAGCAGCCAGGACAGGTCGTCCTACGAGCAGTACTTC	CASSQDRSSYEQYF
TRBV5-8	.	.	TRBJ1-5	TGTGCCAGCAGAGGGGGGGGCGCGGGCAATCAGCCCCAGCATTTT	CASRGGGAGNQPQHF
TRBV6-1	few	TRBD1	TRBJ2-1	TGTGCCAGCAGTGACTACAGGGGGTGGTACGGCAATGAGCAGTTCTTC	CASSDYRGWYGNEQFF
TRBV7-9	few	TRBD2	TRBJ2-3	TGTGCCAGCAGCCGCCTAGCGGTGACAGATACGCAGTATTTT	CASSRLAVTDTQYF
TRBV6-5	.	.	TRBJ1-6	TGTGCCAGCAGTCCCGACGGACAGAGCTCCTATAATTCACCCCTCCACTTT	CASSPDGQSSYNSPLHF
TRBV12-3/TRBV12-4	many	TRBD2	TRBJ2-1	TGTGCCAGCAGTCCCGGGGGGGAGCAGTTCTTC	CASSPGGEQFF
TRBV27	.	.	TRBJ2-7	TGTGCCAGCAGTTTGGGGCGATCCTACGAGCAGTACTTC	CASSLGRSYEQYF
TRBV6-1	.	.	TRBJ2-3	TGTGCCAGCAGCAGTCTTAGGGGGGCAGATACGCAGTATTTT	CASSSLRGADTQYF
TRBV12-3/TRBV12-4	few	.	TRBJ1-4	TGTGCCAGCAGTTTAGCGCATCATCCGGAGCAGGAACTGTTTTTT	CASSLAHHPEQELFF
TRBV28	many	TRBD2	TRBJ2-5	TGTGCCAGCAGTTTCGGACTAGCGGGAGTTGGTGAGACCCAGTACTTC	CASSFGLAGVGETQYF
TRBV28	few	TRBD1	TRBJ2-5	TGTGCCAGCAGCCTTCCCGGACAGGGAGAGACCCAGTACTTC	CASSLPGQGETQYF
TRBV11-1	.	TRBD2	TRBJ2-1	TGTGCCAGCAGCTTCCCGAGACTAGCGGGGGGCGAGGTGGATGAGCAGTTCTTC	CASSFPRLAGGEVDEQFF
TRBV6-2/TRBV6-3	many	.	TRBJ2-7	TGTGCCAGCAGTTACCCGGTGCTCACCTACGAGCAGTACTTC	CASSYPVLTYEQYF
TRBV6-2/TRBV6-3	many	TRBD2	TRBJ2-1	TGTGCCATATGGGGGGGGTACAATGAGCAGTTCTTC	CAIWGGYNEQFF
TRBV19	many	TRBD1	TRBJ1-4	TGTGCCAGTAGTATTGACGGGACAGGGGCACTCGATGATGAAAAACTGTTTTTT	CASSIDGTGALDDEKLFF
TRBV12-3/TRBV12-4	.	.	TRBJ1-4	TGTGCCAGCAGGCCCAACCTGGATGAAAAACTGTTTTTT	CASRPNLDEKLFF
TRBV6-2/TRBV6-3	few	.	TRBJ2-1	TGTGCCAGCAGTTCCAAAGCTATAGCCCGCAATGAGCAGTTCTTC	CASSSKAIARNEQFF